Listed below are T cell receptor beta chains from one sample, sequenced in a study of blood T cell repertoires in COVID-19. The assay was immunoSEQ multiplex PCR, and TCRdb's table has in-frame clones only and misses some. The sample holds tens of thousands of clones, roughly 80% seen once. The sequencing input was peripheral blood. These receptor sequences come from a man at least 80 years old with COVID-19, enrolled during active disease. Both conserved end residues are part of each CDR3. Each record gives: D gene, V gene, J gene, CDR3 protein. The D gene is left open where the match is weak.

>TRBD1|TRBV2|TRBJ2-5
CASSGTGQETQYF
>TRBD1|TRBV4-2|TRBJ1-4
CASSQARQGDEKLFF
>TRBD1|TRBV30|TRBJ1-6
CAFRQGSSYNSPLHF
>.|TRBV7-3|TRBJ2-1
CASSPTVGSSYNEQFF
>TRBD1|TRBV20-1|TRBJ2-1
CSASRQGSDEQFF
>TRBD1|TRBV6-5|TRBJ1-6
CASTDRGNGSPLHF
>.|TRBV10-3|TRBJ1-2
CAISESPYRTINYGYTF
>.|TRBV5-6|TRBJ1-1
CASIGEGQTNTEAFF
>TRBD2|TRBV7-2|TRBJ2-1
CASSLLAGAYNEQFF
>.|TRBV19|TRBJ2-2
CASRRGLGGELFF
>.|TRBV19|TRBJ2-1
CASSISSRRSSYNEQFF
>TRBD2|TRBV5-1|TRBJ2-1
CASSLEGLAYNEQFF
>.|TRBV30|TRBJ1-2
CAWSVTRADGYTF
>.|TRBV27|TRBJ2-3
CASYSNTQYF
>.|TRBV6-5|TRBJ2-7
CASRSGRSSYEQYF
>.|TRBV21-1|TRBJ1-1
CASSKVGDRGNTEAFF
>.|TRBV28|TRBJ1-5
CASTPTGLSNQPQHF
>TRBD2|TRBV29-1|TRBJ2-7
CSVEGLGTYEQYF
>TRBD2|TRBV3-1/TRBV3-2|TRBJ2-3
CASSHSGGSDTQYF
>.|TRBV19|TRBJ1-4
CASSGQSTNEKLFF
>TRBD1|TRBV2|TRBJ2-7
CASRRRDRGLNEQYF
>TRBD2|TRBV19|TRBJ2-5
CASSSGTRPSGTQYF
>.|TRBV5-1|TRBJ2-2
CASSHDRGTGELFF
>.|TRBV27|TRBJ2-2
CASSLSSTNTGELFF
>.|TRBV20-1|TRBJ1-2
CSASGSSPNYGYTF
>TRBD2|TRBV7-2|TRBJ2-1
CASSLLAGGPSEQFF
>TRBD1|TRBV6-1|TRBJ1-2
CASTMTGNAGYTF
>.|TRBV5-1|TRBJ1-5
CASSLEGGAQPQHF
>TRBD1|TRBV28|TRBJ1-4
CASSFGQGTTTNEKLFF
>TRBD1|TRBV4-1|TRBJ1-5
CASSLGGTGYYQPQHF
>.|TRBV7-3|TRBJ1-6
CASSLGGDSPLHF
>.|TRBV3-1/TRBV3-2|TRBJ2-2
CASSHQGSGSAGELFF
>.|TRBV25-1|TRBJ1-1
CASSEFGPVEAFF
>.|TRBV5-1|TRBJ2-1
CASSHQTPYNEQFF
>.|TRBV12-3/TRBV12-4|TRBJ2-1
CASSFAGKQFF
>TRBD2|TRBV2|TRBJ2-1
CASAKREGYNEQFF